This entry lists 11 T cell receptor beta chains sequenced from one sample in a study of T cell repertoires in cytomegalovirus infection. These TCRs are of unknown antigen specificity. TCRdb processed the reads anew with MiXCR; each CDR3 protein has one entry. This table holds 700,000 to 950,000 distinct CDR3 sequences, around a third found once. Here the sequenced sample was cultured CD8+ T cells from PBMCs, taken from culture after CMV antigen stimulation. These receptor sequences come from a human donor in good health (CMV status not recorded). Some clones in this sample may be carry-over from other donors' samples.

The CDR3 loop is CASSHITGQDNEQFF. CDR3 nucleotide sequence: TGTGCCAGCAGCCACATTACTGGACAAGACAATGAGCAGTTCTTC. V and J are TRBV6-1 and TRBJ2-1; perhaps TRBD1 as D (5 bases). This CDR3 region has 15 residues. CDR1 is MNHNS and CDR2 is SASEGT in the germline V gene. Trimming removed 6 bases at V and 5 bases at J, with 17 bases between.

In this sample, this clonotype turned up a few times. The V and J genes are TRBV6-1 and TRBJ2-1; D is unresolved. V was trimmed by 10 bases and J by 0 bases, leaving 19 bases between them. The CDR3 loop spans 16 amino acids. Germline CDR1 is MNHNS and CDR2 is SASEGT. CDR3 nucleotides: TGTGCCATACCATTACCGGGCCCAAGCTCCTACAATGAGCAGTTCTTC. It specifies CAIPLPGPSSYNEQFF.

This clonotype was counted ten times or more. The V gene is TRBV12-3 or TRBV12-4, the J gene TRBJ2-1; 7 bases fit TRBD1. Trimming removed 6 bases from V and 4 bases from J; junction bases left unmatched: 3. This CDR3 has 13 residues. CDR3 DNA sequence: TGTGCCAGCAGCGGGACAGCATACAATGAGCAGTTCTTC. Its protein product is CASSGTAYNEQFF.

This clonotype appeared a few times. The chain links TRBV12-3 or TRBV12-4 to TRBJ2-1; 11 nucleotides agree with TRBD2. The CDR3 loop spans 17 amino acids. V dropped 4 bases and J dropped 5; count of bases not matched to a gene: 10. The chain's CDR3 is CASSSSSSGGGHNEQFF. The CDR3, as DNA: TGTGCCAGCAGTTCTAGCAGTAGCGGGGGGGGTCACAATGAGCAGTTCTTC.

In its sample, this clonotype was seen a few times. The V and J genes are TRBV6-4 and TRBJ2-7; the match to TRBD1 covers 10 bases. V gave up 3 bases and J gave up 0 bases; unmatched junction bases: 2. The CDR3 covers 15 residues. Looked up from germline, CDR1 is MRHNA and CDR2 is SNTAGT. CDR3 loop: CASSERDRGSYEQYF. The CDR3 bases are TGTGCCAGCAGTGAACGGGACAGGGGCTCCTACGAGCAGTACTTC.

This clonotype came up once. The CDR3 is CASSFRGQGFDTQYF. The CDR3 DNA is TGTGCCAGCAGTTTTCGGGGACAGGGCTTCGATACGCAGTATTTT. The chain uses TRBV27 and TRBJ2-3; 9 nucleotides match TRBD1. The CDR3 contains 15 residues. Losses at the gene ends were 3 bases for V and 6 bases for J; bases not matched to a gene: 7. Germline V lookup: CDR1 MNHEY, CDR2 SMNVEV (reference sequence).

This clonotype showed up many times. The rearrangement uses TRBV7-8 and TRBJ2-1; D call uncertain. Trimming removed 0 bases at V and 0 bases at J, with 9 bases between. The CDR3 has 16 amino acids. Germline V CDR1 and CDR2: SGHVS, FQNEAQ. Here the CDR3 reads CASSLALASSYNEQFF. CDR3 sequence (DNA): TGTGCCAGCAGCTTAGCTTTGGCGAGCTCCTACAATGAGCAGTTCTTC.

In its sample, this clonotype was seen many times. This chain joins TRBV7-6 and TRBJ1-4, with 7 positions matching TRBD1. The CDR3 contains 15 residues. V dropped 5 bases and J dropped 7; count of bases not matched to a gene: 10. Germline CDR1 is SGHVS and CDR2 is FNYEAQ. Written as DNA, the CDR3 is TGTGCCAGCAGCCCACAGACAGGGCCGGGTGAAAAACTGTTTTTT. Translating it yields CASSPQTGPGEKLFF.

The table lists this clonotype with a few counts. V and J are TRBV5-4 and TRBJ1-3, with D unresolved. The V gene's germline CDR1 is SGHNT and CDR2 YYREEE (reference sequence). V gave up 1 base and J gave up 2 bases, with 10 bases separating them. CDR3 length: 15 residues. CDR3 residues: CASSLRPMTGNTIYF. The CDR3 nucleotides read TGTGCCAGCAGCTTGAGGCCAATGACTGGAAACACCATATATTTT.

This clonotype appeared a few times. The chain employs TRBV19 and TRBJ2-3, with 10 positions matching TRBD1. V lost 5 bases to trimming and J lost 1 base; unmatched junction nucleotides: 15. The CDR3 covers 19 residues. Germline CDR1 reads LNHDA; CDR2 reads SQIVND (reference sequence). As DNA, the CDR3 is TGTGCCAGTAGTCTTCTGAGGCCCGACAGGGGGCCACGCACAGATACGCAGTATTTT. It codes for CASSLLRPDRGPRTDTQYF.

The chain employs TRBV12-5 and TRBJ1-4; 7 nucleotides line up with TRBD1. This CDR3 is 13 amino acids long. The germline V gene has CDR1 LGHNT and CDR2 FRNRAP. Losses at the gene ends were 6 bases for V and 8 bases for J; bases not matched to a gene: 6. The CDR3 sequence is CASGSGGREKLFF. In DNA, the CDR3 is TGTGCTAGTGGCTCAGGGGGTAGGGAAAAACTGTTTTTT.